A selection of T cell receptor beta chains follows, all from one sample in a study of T-cell memory formation after mild COVID-19. Using its own MiXCR run on the 5' RACE reads, TCRdb lists one record per CDR3 protein. Among roughly 250,000 distinct CDR3 sequences listed, about 16% were seen once. The specimen was PBMCs or a T cell subset sorted from them (not recorded which). The receptor source for this set is a man aged 18-30 years who had mild COVID-19 (a few samples of this study predate the infection). Cell type and time point are not known. CDR3s include the opening cysteine and the closing phenylalanine or tryptophan. A D gene is named only where the DNA matches it firmly. Some rows have no size entry. The others give once, few or many, or a class for an expanded clone.

abundance: NA; v_gene: TRBV5-5; j_gene: TRBJ1-5; d_gene: NA; CDR3nt: TGTGCCAGCAGACGACAGGCGTTTGGGCAGCCCCAGCATTTT; CDR3aa: CASRRQAFGQPQHF
abundance: NA; v_gene: TRBV5-1; j_gene: TRBJ2-5; d_gene: NA; CDR3nt: TGCGCCAGCAGCCCGGCTGAGGGGGTGCAAGAGACCCAGTACTTC; CDR3aa: CASSPAEGVQETQYF
abundance: NA; v_gene: TRBV20-1; j_gene: TRBJ2-1; d_gene: NA; CDR3nt: TGCAGTGCTAGAATCCCCAAGAGTAATGAGCAGTTCTTC; CDR3aa: CSARIPKSNEQFF
abundance: NA; v_gene: TRBV7-3; j_gene: TRBJ1-5; d_gene: NA; CDR3nt: TGTGCCAGCATCAGGCTACGGGGTCAGCCCCAGCATTTT; CDR3aa: CASIRLRGQPQHF
abundance: NA; v_gene: TRBV5-1; j_gene: TRBJ1-2; d_gene: NA; CDR3nt: TGCGCCAGCAGCTTGGATCAGCGAAACTATGGCTACACCTTC; CDR3aa: CASSLDQRNYGYTF
abundance: few; v_gene: TRBV4-1; j_gene: TRBJ2-3; d_gene: TRBD2; CDR3nt: TGCGCCAGCCGCACTAGCGGGGGACCAGATACGCAGTATTTT; CDR3aa: CASRTSGGPDTQYF
abundance: few; v_gene: TRBV6-5; j_gene: TRBJ2-5; d_gene: NA; CDR3nt: TGTGCCAGCAGTTACTTTGACAGCCAAGAGACCCAGTACTTC; CDR3aa: CASSYFDSQETQYF
abundance: NA; v_gene: TRBV4-3; j_gene: TRBJ2-1; d_gene: NA; CDR3nt: TGCGCCAGCAGCCAAGAAGACAGGCCCTCCTACAATGAGCAGTTCTTC; CDR3aa: CASSQEDRPSYNEQFF
abundance: NA; v_gene: TRBV5-1; j_gene: TRBJ2-3; d_gene: NA; CDR3nt: TGCGCCAGCAGCCTAAGGGGAGGGGGCGTCGATACGCAGTATTTT; CDR3aa: CASSLRGGGVDTQYF
abundance: few; v_gene: TRBV24-1; j_gene: TRBJ1-1; d_gene: NA; CDR3nt: TGTGCCACACAAGGACACTCGAACACTGAAGCTTTCTTT; CDR3aa: CATQGHSNTEAFF
abundance: NA; v_gene: TRBV3-1; j_gene: TRBJ1-2; d_gene: NA; CDR3nt: TGTGCCAGCAGCCAGGGAACTGGGGACTTCTATGGCTACACCTTC; CDR3aa: CASSQGTGDFYGYTF
abundance: NA; v_gene: TRBV4-3; j_gene: TRBJ1-3; d_gene: TRBD1; CDR3nt: TGCGCCAGCAGCCAAGATACCAGGGGGCCTGGAAACACCATATATTTT; CDR3aa: CASSQDTRGPGNTIYF
abundance: few; v_gene: TRBV5-1; j_gene: TRBJ2-2; d_gene: NA; CDR3nt: TGCGCCACCTGGTTGGGCAGGCAGAACACCGGGGAGCTGTTTTTT; CDR3aa: CATWLGRQNTGELFF
abundance: NA; v_gene: TRBV13; j_gene: TRBJ2-3; d_gene: NA; CDR3nt: TGTGCCAGCAGCCGCGGGGCCCAAGGAGATACGCAGTATTTT; CDR3aa: CASSRGAQGDTQYF
abundance: NA; v_gene: TRBV7-3; j_gene: TRBJ2-1; d_gene: NA; CDR3nt: TGTGCCAGCAGCTTCCAGGTGACCAGCAATGAGCAGTTCTTC; CDR3aa: CASSFQVTSNEQFF
abundance: few; v_gene: TRBV7-9; j_gene: TRBJ2-2; d_gene: TRBD1; CDR3nt: TGTGCCAGCAGCCCTCGACAGGGACAGGGCGCGAACACCGGGGAGCTGTTTTTT; CDR3aa: CASSPRQGQGANTGELFF
abundance: few; v_gene: TRBV6-5; j_gene: TRBJ1-5; d_gene: NA; CDR3nt: TGTGCCAGCAGTTACTCTGGGGGGGGCAATCAGCCCCAGCATTTT; CDR3aa: CASSYSGGGNQPQHF
abundance: few; v_gene: TRBV11-2; j_gene: TRBJ2-1; d_gene: NA; CDR3nt: TGTGCCAGCAGCCCCCCCGCCGTGGGGGCCTCCTACAATGAGCAGTTCTTC; CDR3aa: CASSPPAVGASYNEQFF
abundance: few; v_gene: TRBV24-1; j_gene: TRBJ2-3; d_gene: NA; CDR3nt: TGTGCCACCAGTGATTTGGGGGAGGTCACAGATACGCAGTATTTT; CDR3aa: CATSDLGEVTDTQYF
abundance: NA; v_gene: TRBV6-5; j_gene: TRBJ1-1; d_gene: NA; CDR3nt: TGTGCCAGCAAGACACAGGGTTTCAGCACTGAAGCTTTCTTT; CDR3aa: CASKTQGFSTEAFF
abundance: many; v_gene: TRBV10-3; j_gene: TRBJ2-1; d_gene: TRBD2; CDR3nt: TGTGCCATCAGTGATTGGACTAGCGGGGGGGCGAACTGGAATGAGCAGTTCTTC; CDR3aa: CAISDWTSGGANWNEQFF
abundance: few; v_gene: TRBV7-2; j_gene: TRBJ2-5; d_gene: NA; CDR3nt: TGTGCCAGCAGCTTAGCGCTAGTTCCTCAAGAGACCCAGTACTTC; CDR3aa: CASSLALVPQETQYF
abundance: NA; v_gene: TRBV7-9; j_gene: TRBJ2-1; d_gene: NA; CDR3nt: TGTGCCAGCAGCGGATACGGGCCCACCCATGAGCAGTTCTTC; CDR3aa: CASSGYGPTHEQFF
abundance: few; v_gene: TRBV5-1; j_gene: TRBJ2-1; d_gene: TRBD2; CDR3nt: TGCGCCAGCAGCTATTACCGGACTAGCGGGGGTGACAATGAGCAGTTCTTC; CDR3aa: CASSYYRTSGGDNEQFF
abundance: NA; v_gene: TRBV7-2; j_gene: TRBJ2-1; d_gene: NA; CDR3nt: TGTGCCAGCACCAGGGCCGGGACAAACTCCTACAATGAGCAGTTCTTC; CDR3aa: CASTRAGTNSYNEQFF
abundance: few; v_gene: TRBV20-1; j_gene: TRBJ2-7; d_gene: NA; CDR3nt: TGCAGTGCCGCCCGACTCTACGAGCAGTACTTC; CDR3aa: CSAARLYEQYF
abundance: NA; v_gene: TRBV20-1; j_gene: TRBJ1-1; d_gene: NA; CDR3nt: TGCAGTGCTAGGGGTCTGCCCTGGACTGAAGCTTTCTTT; CDR3aa: CSARGLPWTEAFF
abundance: many; v_gene: TRBV12-3/TRBV12-4; j_gene: TRBJ2-4; d_gene: NA; CDR3nt: TGTGCCAGTATGTTTACTCGGTTTGGAACCCTAGCCAAAAACATTCAGTACTTC; CDR3aa: CASMFTRFGTLAKNIQYF
abundance: NA; v_gene: TRBV7-2; j_gene: TRBJ1-3; d_gene: NA; CDR3nt: TGTGCCAGCACCTCCCGGCCGACATTTGGAAACACCATATATTTT; CDR3aa: CASTSRPTFGNTIYF
abundance: few; v_gene: TRBV2; j_gene: TRBJ1-1; d_gene: NA; CDR3nt: TGTGCCAGCAGTGGATACGGGAGGGGCACTGAAGCTTTCTTT; CDR3aa: CASSGYGRGTEAFF
abundance: NA; v_gene: TRBV7-2; j_gene: TRBJ1-1; d_gene: NA; CDR3nt: TGTGCCAGCAGCGTTTACGCGGACCCGAACACTGAAGCTTTCTTT; CDR3aa: CASSVYADPNTEAFF
abundance: NA; v_gene: TRBV9; j_gene: TRBJ1-2; d_gene: TRBD1; CDR3nt: TGTGCCAGCAGCGTAGGCGACAGGGACAACTATGGCTACACCTTC; CDR3aa: CASSVGDRDNYGYTF
abundance: few; v_gene: TRBV7-2; j_gene: TRBJ2-4; d_gene: NA; CDR3nt: TGTGCCAGCAGCTTAGCCGCCCCAGGGGTGGACATTCAGTACTTC; CDR3aa: CASSLAAPGVDIQYF
abundance: many; v_gene: TRBV4-3; j_gene: TRBJ2-5; d_gene: TRBD2; CDR3nt: TGCGCCAGCAGCCAAGGAGTAGCGGGGGGCGGAGAGACCCAGTACTTC; CDR3aa: CASSQGVAGGGETQYF
abundance: NA; v_gene: TRBV11-2; j_gene: TRBJ2-3; d_gene: NA; CDR3nt: TGTGCCAGCAGCTTAGTTTCGGGCAGCACAGATACGCAGTATTTT; CDR3aa: CASSLVSGSTDTQYF
abundance: few; v_gene: TRBV7-2; j_gene: TRBJ1-1; d_gene: NA; CDR3nt: TGTGCCAGCAGCTCACAGGGTAGGAACACTGAAGCTTTCTTT; CDR3aa: CASSSQGRNTEAFF
abundance: NA; v_gene: TRBV6-5; j_gene: TRBJ1-5; d_gene: TRBD1; CDR3nt: TGTGCCAGCAGTCGCACTTTCTCTCAGGGGGCCGGTCAGCCCCAGCATTTT; CDR3aa: CASSRTFSQGAGQPQHF
abundance: NA; v_gene: TRBV6-1; j_gene: TRBJ2-3; d_gene: NA; CDR3nt: TGTGCCAGCAGTCAACCGGGACGAGATACGCAGTATTTT; CDR3aa: CASSQPGRDTQYF
abundance: few; v_gene: TRBV20-1; j_gene: TRBJ2-1; d_gene: TRBD2; CDR3nt: TGCAGTGCTAGGGAACTAGCGGGTTACTCCTACAATGAGCAGTTCTTC; CDR3aa: CSARELAGYSYNEQFF
abundance: NA; v_gene: TRBV7-9; j_gene: TRBJ2-5; d_gene: TRBD1; CDR3nt: TGTGCCAGCAGCTTCGGGACAGGGAGAGAGACCCAGTACTTC; CDR3aa: CASSFGTGRETQYF
abundance: NA; v_gene: TRBV3-1; j_gene: TRBJ2-7; d_gene: NA; CDR3nt: TGTGCCAGCAGCCAACCCGGAAGCTCCTACGAGCAGTACTTC; CDR3aa: CASSQPGSSYEQYF
abundance: NA; v_gene: TRBV12-3/TRBV12-4; j_gene: TRBJ2-2; d_gene: NA; CDR3nt: TGTGCCAGCAGTCGAGGGCAGTCCGGGGAGCTGTTTTTT; CDR3aa: CASSRGQSGELFF
abundance: many; v_gene: TRBV5-1; j_gene: TRBJ1-3; d_gene: TRBD1; CDR3nt: TGCGCCAGCAGCTTGGACCCGACAGGGAGTAATGGAAACACCATATATTTT; CDR3aa: CASSLDPTGSNGNTIYF
abundance: NA; v_gene: TRBV24-1; j_gene: TRBJ1-5; d_gene: NA; CDR3nt: TGTGCCACCAGTGATTTCACGGGTCAGCCCCAGCATTTT; CDR3aa: CATSDFTGQPQHF
abundance: NA; v_gene: TRBV27; j_gene: TRBJ2-1; d_gene: TRBD1; CDR3nt: TGTGCCAGCAGTGGCCGGACAGGGTCGTTCTTC; CDR3aa: CASSGRTGSFF
abundance: NA; v_gene: TRBV7-2; j_gene: TRBJ1-2; d_gene: NA; CDR3nt: TGTGCCAGCAGCCCCCAGGGAATTAACTATGGCTACACCTTC; CDR3aa: CASSPQGINYGYTF
abundance: NA; v_gene: TRBV5-4; j_gene: TRBJ1-6; d_gene: NA; CDR3nt: TGTGCCAGCAGCCCGTCACCCCTCCACTTT; CDR3aa: CASSPSPLHF
abundance: NA; v_gene: TRBV4-3; j_gene: TRBJ1-2; d_gene: TRBD1; CDR3nt: TGCGCCAGCAGCCCAGGACAGGGTTCCAGCGGCTACACCTTC; CDR3aa: CASSPGQGSSGYTF
abundance: few; v_gene: TRBV27; j_gene: TRBJ2-2; d_gene: NA; CDR3nt: TGTGCCAGCAGTCGGAAACCGGACATTACGAACACCGGGGAGCTGTTTTTT; CDR3aa: CASSRKPDITNTGELFF
abundance: few; v_gene: TRBV19; j_gene: TRBJ2-3; d_gene: NA; CDR3nt: TGTGCCAGTAGTATAGTCTCCGGGGGATCCACAGATACGCAGTATTTT; CDR3aa: CASSIVSGGSTDTQYF